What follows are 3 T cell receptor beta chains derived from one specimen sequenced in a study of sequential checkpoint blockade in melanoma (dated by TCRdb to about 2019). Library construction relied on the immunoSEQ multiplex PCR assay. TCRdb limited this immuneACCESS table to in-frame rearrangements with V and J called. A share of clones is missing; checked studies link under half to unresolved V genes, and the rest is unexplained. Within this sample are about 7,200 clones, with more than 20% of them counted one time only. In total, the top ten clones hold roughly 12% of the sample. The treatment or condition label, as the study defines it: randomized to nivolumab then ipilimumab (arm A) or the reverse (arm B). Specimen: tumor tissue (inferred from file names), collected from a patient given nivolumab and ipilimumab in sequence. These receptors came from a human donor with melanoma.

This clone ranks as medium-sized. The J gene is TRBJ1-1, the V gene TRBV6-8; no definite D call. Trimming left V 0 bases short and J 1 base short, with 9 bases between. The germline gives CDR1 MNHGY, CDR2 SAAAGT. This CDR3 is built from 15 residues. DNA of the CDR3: TGTGCCAGCAGTTACTCCTGGGCCAGGAACACTGAAGCTTTCTTT. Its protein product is CASSYSWARNTEAFF.

CDR3 amino acids: CASSAGYPGTQYF. For the CDR3, the DNA is TGTGCCAGCAGTGCCGGCTACCCAGGGACCCAGTACTTC. This chain connects TRBV28 to TRBJ2-5; D is undetermined. CDR1 and CDR2 from the germline V gene are MDHEN and SYDVKM. This CDR3 comprises 13 residues. Trimming pared 5 bases from V and 7 bases from J, leaving 14 bases between.

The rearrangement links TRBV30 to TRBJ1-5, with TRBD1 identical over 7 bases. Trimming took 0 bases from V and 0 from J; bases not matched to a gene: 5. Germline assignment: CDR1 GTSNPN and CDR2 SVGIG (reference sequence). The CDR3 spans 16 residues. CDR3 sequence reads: CAWSVGGRGSNQPQHF. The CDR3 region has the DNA TGTGCCTGGAGTGTAGGGGGCAGAGGTAGCAATCAGCCCCAGCATTTT.